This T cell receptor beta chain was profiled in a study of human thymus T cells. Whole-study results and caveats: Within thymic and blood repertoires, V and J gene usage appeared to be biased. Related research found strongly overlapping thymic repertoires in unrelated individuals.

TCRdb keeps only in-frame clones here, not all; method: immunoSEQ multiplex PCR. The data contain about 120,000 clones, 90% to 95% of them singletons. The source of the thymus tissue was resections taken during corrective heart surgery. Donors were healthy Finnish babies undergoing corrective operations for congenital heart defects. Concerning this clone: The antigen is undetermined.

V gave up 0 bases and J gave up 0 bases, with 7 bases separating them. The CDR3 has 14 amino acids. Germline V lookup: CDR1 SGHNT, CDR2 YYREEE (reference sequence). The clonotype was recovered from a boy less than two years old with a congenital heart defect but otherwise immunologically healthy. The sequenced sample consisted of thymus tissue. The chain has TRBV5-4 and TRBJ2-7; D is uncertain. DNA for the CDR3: TGTGCCAGCAGCTTGGGGACGAGCTCCTACGAGCAGTACTTC. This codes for CASSLGTSSYEQYF.